These 4 T cell receptor beta chains share one sample of origin, sequenced in a study of T cells and Merkel cell carcinoma outcomes. TCRdb's table, derived via immunoSEQ multiplex PCR, lists solely in-frame clones and lacks some. The sample holds fewer than 20,000 clones; 75% to 85% are singletons and the top ten take approximately 8.1%. Specimen: tumor tissue from Merkel cell carcinoma. These receptors all come from a human donor with Merkel cell carcinoma.

This chain joins TRBV30 and TRBJ1-2; D is undetermined. This CDR3 spans 13 amino acids. V was cut by 5 bases and J by 4 bases, with 14 bases left in between. Germline values: CDR1 GTSNPN, CDR2 SVGIG (reference sequence). The CDR3 coding sequence is TGTGCCTGGTTGGGCATTGATCCCTATGGCTACACCTTC. Translated: CAWLGIDPYGYTF.

The chain recombines TRBV6-5 with TRBJ2-7; 7 nucleotides match TRBD1. The CDR3 extends over 12 amino acids. Per the germline V gene, CDR1 is MNHEY and CDR2 is SVGAGI. V shed 5 bases, J shed 6 bases, and the junction held 4 bases outside the gene matches. The chain's CDR3 is CASSTGAGEQYF. CDR3 nucleotide sequence: TGTGCCAGCAGTACAGGGGCGGGCGAGCAGTACTTC.

The CDR3 loop reads CATSRDRTGGDEKLFF. For the CDR3, the DNA is TGTGCCACCAGCAGAGATCGGACCGGCGGGGATGAAAAACTGTTTTTT. The chain is built from TRBV15 and TRBJ1-4, with no clear D. V shed 0 bases and J shed 6 bases, with 14 bases lying between them. CDR1 and CDR2 from the germline V gene are LNHNV and YYDKDF (reference sequence). The CDR3 contains 16 residues.

V gene TRBV11-2 combines with J gene TRBJ2-4, with D perhaps matching TRBD1 (8 bases). In germline, CDR1 is SGHAT, CDR2 FQNNGV. CDR3 size: 15 residues. V was shortened by 5 bases and J by 5 bases, with 16 bases between the two germline ends. The CDR3 is CASSNRQGRENIQYF. DNA of the CDR3: TGTGCCAGCAGCAACCGACAGGGGAGGGAAAACATTCAGTACTTC.